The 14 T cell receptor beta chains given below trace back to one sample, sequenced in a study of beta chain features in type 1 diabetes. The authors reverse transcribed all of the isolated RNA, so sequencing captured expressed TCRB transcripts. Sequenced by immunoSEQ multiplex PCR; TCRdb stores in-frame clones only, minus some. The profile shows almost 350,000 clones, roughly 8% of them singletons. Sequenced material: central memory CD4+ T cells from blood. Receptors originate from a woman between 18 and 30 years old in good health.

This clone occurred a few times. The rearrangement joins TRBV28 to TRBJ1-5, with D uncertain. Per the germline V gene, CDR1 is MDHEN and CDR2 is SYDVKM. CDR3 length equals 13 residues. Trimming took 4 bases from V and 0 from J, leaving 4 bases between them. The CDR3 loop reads CASSWNSNQPQHF. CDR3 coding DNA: TGTGCCAGCAGTTGGAATAGCAATCAGCCCCAGCATTTT.

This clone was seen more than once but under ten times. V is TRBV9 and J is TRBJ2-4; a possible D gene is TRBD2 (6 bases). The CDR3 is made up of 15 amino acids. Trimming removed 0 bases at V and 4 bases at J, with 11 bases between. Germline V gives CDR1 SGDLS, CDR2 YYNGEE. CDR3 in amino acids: CASSVEPGLKNIQYF. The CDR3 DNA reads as TGTGCCAGCAGCGTAGAACCGGGACTTAAAAACATTCAGTACTTC. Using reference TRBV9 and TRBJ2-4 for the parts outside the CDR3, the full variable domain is DSGVTQTPKHLITATGQRVTLRCSPRSGDLSVYWYQQSLDQGLQFLIQYYNGEERAKGNILERFSAQQFPDLHSELNLSSLELGDSALYFCASSVEPGLKNIQYFGAGTRLSVL.

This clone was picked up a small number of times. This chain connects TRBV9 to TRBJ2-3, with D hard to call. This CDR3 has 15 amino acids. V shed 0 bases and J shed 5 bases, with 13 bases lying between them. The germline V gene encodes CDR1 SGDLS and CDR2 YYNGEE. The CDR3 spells CASSVDAYLGDTQYF. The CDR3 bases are TGTGCCAGCAGCGTAGATGCGTATCTGGGAGATACGCAGTATTTT.

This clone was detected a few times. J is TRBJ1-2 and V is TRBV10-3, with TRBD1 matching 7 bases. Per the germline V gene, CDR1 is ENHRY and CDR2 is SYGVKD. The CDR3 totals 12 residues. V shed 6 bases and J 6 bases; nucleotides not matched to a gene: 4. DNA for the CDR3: TGTGCCATCAGGGGACAGTGGGATGGCTACACCTTC. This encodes CAIRGQWDGYTF.

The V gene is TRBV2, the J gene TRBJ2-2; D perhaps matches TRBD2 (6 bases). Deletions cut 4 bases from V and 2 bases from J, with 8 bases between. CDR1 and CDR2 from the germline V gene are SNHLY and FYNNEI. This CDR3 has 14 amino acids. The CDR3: CASSVGGNTGELFF. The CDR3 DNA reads TGTGCCAGCAGTGTCGGGGGAAACACCGGGGAGCTGTTTTTT.

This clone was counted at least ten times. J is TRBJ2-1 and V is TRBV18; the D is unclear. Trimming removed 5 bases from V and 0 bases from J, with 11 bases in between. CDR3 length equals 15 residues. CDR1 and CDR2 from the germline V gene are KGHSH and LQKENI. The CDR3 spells CASSRVPSSYNEQFF. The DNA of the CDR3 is TGTGCCAGCTCAAGGGTACCAAGCTCCTACAATGAGCAGTTCTTC.

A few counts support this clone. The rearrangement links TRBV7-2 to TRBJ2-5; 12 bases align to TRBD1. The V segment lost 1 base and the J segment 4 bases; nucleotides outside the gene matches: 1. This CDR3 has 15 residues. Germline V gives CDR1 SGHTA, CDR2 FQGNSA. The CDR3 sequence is CASSLVGQGAETQYF. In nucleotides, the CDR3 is TGTGCCAGCAGCTTAGTGGGACAGGGGGCAGAGACCCAGTACTTC.

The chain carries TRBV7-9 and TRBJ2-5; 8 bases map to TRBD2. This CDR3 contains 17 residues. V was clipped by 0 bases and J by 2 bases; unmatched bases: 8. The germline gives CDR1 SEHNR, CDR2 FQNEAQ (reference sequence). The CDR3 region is CASSLAPGLVHQETQYF. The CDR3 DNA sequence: TGTGCCAGCAGCTTAGCCCCGGGACTAGTTCATCAAGAGACCCAGTACTTC.

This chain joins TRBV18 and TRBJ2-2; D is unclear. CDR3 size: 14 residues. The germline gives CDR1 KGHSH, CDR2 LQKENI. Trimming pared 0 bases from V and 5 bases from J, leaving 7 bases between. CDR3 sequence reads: CASSPPGSTGELFF. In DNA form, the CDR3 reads TGTGCCAGCTCACCACCGGGAAGTACCGGGGAGCTGTTTTTT. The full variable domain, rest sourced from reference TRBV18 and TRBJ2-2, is NAGVMQNPRHLVRRRGQEARLRCSPMKGHSHVYWYRQLPEEGLKFMVYLQKENIIDESGMPKERFSAEFPKEGPSILRIQQVVRGDSAAYFCASSPPGSTGELFFGEGSRLTVL.

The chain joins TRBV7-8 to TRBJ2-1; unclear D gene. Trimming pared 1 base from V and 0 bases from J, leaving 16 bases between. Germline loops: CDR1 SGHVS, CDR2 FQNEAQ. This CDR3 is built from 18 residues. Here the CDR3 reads CASSLERRVISSYNEQFF. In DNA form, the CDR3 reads TGTGCCAGCAGCTTAGAGCGCCGGGTAATAAGCTCCTACAATGAGCAGTTCTTC.

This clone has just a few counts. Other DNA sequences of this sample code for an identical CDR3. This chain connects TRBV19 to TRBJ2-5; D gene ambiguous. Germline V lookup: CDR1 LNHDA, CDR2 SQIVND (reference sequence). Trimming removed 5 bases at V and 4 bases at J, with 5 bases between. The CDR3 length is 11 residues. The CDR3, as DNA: TGTGCCAGTAGTTCTGGAGAGACCCAGTACTTC. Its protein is CASSSGETQYF.

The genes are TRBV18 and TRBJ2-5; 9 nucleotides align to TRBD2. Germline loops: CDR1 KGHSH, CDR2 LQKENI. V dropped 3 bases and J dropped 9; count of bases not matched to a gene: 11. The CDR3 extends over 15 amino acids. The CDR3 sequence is CASSPSAGGRSSQYF. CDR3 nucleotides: TGTGCCAGCTCACCTTCAGCGGGAGGACGCTCGTCCCAGTACTTC.

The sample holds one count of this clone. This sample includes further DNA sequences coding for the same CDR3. The CDR3 loop reads CASSYSGTVNNEQFF. The CDR3 DNA sequence: TGTGCCAGCAGTTACTCCGGGACAGTGAACAATGAGCAGTTCTTC. The V gene is TRBV6-5, the J gene TRBJ2-1; 7 bases line up with TRBD1. The CDR3 is 15 residues long. Per the germline V gene, CDR1 is MNHEY and CDR2 is SVGAGI. V was clipped by 0 bases and J by 5 bases; unmatched bases: 4.

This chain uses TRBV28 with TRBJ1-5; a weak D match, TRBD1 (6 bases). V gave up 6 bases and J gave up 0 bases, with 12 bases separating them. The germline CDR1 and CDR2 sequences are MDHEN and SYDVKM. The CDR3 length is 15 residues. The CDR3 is CASSSPTGSNQPQHF. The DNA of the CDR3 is TGTGCCAGCAGCTCCCCGACAGGTAGCAATCAGCCCCAGCATTTT. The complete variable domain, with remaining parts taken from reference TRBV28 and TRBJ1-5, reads DVKVTQSSRYLVKRTGEKVFLECVQDMDHENMFWYRQDPGLGLRLIYFSYDVKMKEKGDIPEGYSVSREKKERFSLILESASTNQTSMYLCASSSPTGSNQPQHFGDGTRLSIL.